Sequencing of this T cell receptor beta chain was carried out in a study of tissue T cells after allogeneic stem cell transplantation. The sample holds a few counts of this clone. Sequenced by immunoSEQ multiplex PCR; TCRdb stores in-frame clones only, minus some. The sample includes under 30,000 clones, around 70% of them seen just once. The V gene end was trimmed by 3 bases and the J gene end by 0 bases; junction bases not matched to a gene: 4. This CDR3 region has 14 residues. Germline V gene data show CDR1 as SQVTM and CDR2 as ANQGSEA. The specimen comprised tissue from the ileum, sampled at autopsy. This TCR was recovered from a female donor of 60 years or more with lung cancer. The V gene is TRBV29-1, the J gene TRBJ2-7; 8 nucleotides agree with TRBD1. The CDR3 DNA reads TGCAGCGTTGAGGGACAGGCAACCTCCTACGAGCAGTACTTC. It codes for CSVEGQATSYEQYF.